Sequencing of this T cell receptor (beta chain) was carried out in a study of cytomegalovirus exposure and HLA in healthy donors. Background on the study: Researchers previously reported finding fewer than 140 million unique TCR beta sequences from 150 million to 200 million T cells. Findings and caveats of the study: Association of roughly 18,000 TCR beta sequences with HLA alleles was found at 0.05 false discovery rate in a later analysis. Most TCR sequences were rare, but some public TCRs occurred in many donors. Productive rates of about 87% or about 30% were seen for most TCR beta V segments in an earlier analysis.

As for this clone: Its antigen is still unknown. Other DNA sequences in this specimen translate into the identical CDR3.

The germline gives CDR1 LGHNA, CDR2 YSLEER. Germline trimming cut 3 bases from V and 2 bases from J; bases unmatched to any gene: 11. The CDR3 covers 18 residues. With 60 Vbeta and 13 Jbeta primers, the PCR was carried out. Method: immunoSEQ multiplex PCR; TCRdb's copy keeps in-frame clones and lacks some. Found here are 98,000 or so clones, about 79% of them singletons; the top ten hold 5% to 6.5%. Material: PBMCs. The clonotype was recovered from a man in his 60s in good health and CMV-seropositive. The chain employs TRBV4-3 and TRBJ2-4; 9 bases agree with TRBD2. CDR3 DNA sequence: TGCGCCAGCAGCCAGGCGGGGGGGAAACTATCTTCCAAAAACATTCAGTACTTC. Protein sequence: CASSQAGGKLSSKNIQYF.